The 3 T cell receptor beta chains below all came from one sample that was sequenced in a study of blood T cell repertoires in COVID-19. The table came from immunoSEQ multiplex PCR; TCRdb's copy has only in-frame clones and leaves some out. Among about 380,000 clones listed, about 90% were seen once. Sequenced input: PBMCs or T cells enriched from blood (not recorded which). These receptors originate from a woman in her 30s who had recovered from COVID-19.

The rearrangement uses TRBV11-3 and TRBJ2-3; D is possibly TRBD1 (7 bases). Trimming took off 5 bases at V and 0 bases at J, with 18 bases between the two ends. This CDR3 contains 17 residues. Germline lookup yields CDR1 SGHNT and CDR2 YENEEA. CDR3 sequence: CASSPEAGRGSTDTQYF. The CDR3 DNA reads as TGTGCCAGCAGCCCCGAAGCGGGCAGGGGGAGCACAGATACGCAGTATTTT.

The rearrangement joins TRBV3-1 (or the pseudogene TRBV3-2) to TRBJ2-2; 7 nucleotides agree with TRBD1. The CDR3 has 17 amino acids. Germline CDR1 is LGHDT and CDR2 is YNNKEL (reference sequence). The V and J ends lost 2 bases and 2 bases, in that order; junction bases with no gene match: 8. This CDR3 reads CASSQRYRGHNTGELFF. CDR3 coding DNA: TGTGCCAGCAGCCAACGATACAGGGGCCATAACACCGGGGAGCTGTTTTTT.

The chain carries TRBV11-2 and TRBJ2-7, with 7 bases aligning to TRBD1. This CDR3 spans 15 amino acids. In germline, CDR1 is SGHAT, CDR2 FQNNGV. The trim removed 0 bases at V and 3 bases at J, leaving 5 bases unmatched. The DNA of the CDR3 is TGTGCCAGCAGCTTAGAAGGGGGCTTCCTCTACGAGCAGTACTTC. Encoded protein: CASSLEGGFLYEQYF.